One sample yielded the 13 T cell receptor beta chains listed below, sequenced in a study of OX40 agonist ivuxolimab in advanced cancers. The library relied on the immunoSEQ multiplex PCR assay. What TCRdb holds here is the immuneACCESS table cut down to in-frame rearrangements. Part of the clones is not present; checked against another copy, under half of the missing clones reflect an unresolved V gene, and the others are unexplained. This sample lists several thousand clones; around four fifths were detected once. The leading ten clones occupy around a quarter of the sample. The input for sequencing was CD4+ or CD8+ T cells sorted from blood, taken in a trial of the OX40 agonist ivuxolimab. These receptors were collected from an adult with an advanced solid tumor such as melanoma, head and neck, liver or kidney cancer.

The CDR3 loop reads CASSLGTGGAGELFF. CDR3 nucleotides: TGTGCCAGCAGTTTAGGGACCGGAGGGGCCGGGGAGCTGTTTTTT. The chain links TRBV28 to TRBJ2-2; a possible D gene is TRBD2 (6 bases). Germline assignment: CDR1 MDHEN and CDR2 SYDVKM. The CDR3 contains 15 residues. V shed 2 bases and J shed 6 bases, with 13 bases lying between them.

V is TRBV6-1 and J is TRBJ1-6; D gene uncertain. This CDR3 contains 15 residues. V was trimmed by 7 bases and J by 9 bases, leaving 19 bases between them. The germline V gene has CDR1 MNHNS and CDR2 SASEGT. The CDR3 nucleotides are TGTGCCAGCACAGACGGTGGCACTATATTTTCACCCCTCCACTTT. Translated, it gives CASTDGGTIFSPLHF.

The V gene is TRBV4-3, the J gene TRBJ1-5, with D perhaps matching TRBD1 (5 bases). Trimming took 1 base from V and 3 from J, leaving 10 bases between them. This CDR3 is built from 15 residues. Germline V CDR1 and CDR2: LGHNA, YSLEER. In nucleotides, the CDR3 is TGCGCCAGCAGCCAAGGCAGGGCAAACAATCAGCCCCAGCATTTT. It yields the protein CASSQGRANNQPQHF.

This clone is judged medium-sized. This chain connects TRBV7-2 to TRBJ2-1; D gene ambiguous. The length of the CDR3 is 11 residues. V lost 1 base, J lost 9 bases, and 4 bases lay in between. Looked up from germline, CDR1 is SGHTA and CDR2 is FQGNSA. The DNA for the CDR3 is TGTGCCAGCAGCTTAGGGGGTGAGCAGTTCTTC. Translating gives CASSLGGEQFF.

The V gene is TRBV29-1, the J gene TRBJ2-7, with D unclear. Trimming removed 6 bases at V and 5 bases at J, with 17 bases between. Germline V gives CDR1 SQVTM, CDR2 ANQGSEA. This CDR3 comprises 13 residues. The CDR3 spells CSVHAPIGNEQYF. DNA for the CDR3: TGCAGCGTCCACGCTCCTATTGGAAACGAGCAGTACTTC.

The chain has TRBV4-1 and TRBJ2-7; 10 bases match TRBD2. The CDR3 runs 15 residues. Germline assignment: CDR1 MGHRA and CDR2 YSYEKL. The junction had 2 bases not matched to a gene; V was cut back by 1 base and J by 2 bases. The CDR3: CASSQVLAGAYEQYF. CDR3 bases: TGCGCCAGCAGCCAAGTCCTAGCGGGGGCCTACGAGCAGTACTTC.

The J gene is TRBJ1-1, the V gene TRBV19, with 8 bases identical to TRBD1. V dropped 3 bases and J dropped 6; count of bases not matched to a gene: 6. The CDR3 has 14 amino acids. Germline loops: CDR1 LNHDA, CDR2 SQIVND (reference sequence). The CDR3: CASSIGQGRAEAFF. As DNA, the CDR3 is TGTGCCAGTAGTATCGGACAGGGCAGGGCTGAAGCTTTCTTT.

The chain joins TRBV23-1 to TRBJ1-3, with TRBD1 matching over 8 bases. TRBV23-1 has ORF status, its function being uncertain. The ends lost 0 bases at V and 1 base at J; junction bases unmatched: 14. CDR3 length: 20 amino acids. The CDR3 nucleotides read TGCGCCAGCAGTCAATCCGTTTGGGACAGGAGGGAAAAATCTGGAAACACCATATATTTT. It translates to CASSQSVWDRREKSGNTIYF.

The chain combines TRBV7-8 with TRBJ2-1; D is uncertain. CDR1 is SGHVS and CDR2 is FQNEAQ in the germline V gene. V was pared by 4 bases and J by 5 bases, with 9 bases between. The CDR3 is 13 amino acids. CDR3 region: CASSSPLDNEQFF. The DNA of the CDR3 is TGTGCCAGCAGCTCTCCGTTGGACAATGAGCAGTTCTTC. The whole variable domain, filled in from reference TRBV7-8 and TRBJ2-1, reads GAGVSQSPRYKVAKRGQDVALRCDPISGHVSLFWYQQALGQGPEFLTYFQNEAQLDKSGLPSDRFFAERPEGSVSTLKIQRTQQEDSAVYLCASSSPLDNEQFFGPGTRLTVL.

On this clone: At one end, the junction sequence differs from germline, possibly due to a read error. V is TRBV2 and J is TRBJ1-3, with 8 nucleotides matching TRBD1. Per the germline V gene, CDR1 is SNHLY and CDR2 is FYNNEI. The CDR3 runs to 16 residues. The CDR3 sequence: CASREGQGFSGNTIYF. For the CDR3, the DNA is TGTGCCAGCAGGGAAGGACAGGGATTCTCTGGAAACACCATATATTTT. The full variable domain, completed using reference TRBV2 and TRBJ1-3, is EPEVTQTPSHQVTQMGQEVILRCVPISNHLYFYWYRQILGQKVEFLVSFYNNEISEKSEIFDDQFSVERPDGSNFTLKIRSTKLEDSAMYFCASREGQGFSGNTIYFGEGSWLTVV.

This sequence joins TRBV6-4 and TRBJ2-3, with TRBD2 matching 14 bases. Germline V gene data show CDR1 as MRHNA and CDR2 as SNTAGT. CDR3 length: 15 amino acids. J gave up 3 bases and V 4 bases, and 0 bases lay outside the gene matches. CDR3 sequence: CASSGTSGGTDTQYF. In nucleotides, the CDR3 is TGTGCCAGCAGTGGGACTAGCGGGGGGACAGATACGCAGTATTTT.

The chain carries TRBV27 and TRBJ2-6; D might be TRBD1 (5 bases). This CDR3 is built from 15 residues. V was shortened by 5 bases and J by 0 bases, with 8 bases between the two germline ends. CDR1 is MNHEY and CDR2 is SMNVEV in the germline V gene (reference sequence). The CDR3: CASSQGLSGANVLTF. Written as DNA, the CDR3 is TGTGCCAGCAGTCAGGGCCTCTCTGGGGCCAACGTCCTGACTTTC.

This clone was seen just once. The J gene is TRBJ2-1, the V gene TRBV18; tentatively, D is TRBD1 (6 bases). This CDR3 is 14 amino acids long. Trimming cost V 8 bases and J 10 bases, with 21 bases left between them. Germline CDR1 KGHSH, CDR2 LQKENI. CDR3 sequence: CASLVGAPLEEQFF. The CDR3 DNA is TGTGCCAGCCTCGTGGGGGCGCCCCTGGAGGAGCAGTTCTTC.